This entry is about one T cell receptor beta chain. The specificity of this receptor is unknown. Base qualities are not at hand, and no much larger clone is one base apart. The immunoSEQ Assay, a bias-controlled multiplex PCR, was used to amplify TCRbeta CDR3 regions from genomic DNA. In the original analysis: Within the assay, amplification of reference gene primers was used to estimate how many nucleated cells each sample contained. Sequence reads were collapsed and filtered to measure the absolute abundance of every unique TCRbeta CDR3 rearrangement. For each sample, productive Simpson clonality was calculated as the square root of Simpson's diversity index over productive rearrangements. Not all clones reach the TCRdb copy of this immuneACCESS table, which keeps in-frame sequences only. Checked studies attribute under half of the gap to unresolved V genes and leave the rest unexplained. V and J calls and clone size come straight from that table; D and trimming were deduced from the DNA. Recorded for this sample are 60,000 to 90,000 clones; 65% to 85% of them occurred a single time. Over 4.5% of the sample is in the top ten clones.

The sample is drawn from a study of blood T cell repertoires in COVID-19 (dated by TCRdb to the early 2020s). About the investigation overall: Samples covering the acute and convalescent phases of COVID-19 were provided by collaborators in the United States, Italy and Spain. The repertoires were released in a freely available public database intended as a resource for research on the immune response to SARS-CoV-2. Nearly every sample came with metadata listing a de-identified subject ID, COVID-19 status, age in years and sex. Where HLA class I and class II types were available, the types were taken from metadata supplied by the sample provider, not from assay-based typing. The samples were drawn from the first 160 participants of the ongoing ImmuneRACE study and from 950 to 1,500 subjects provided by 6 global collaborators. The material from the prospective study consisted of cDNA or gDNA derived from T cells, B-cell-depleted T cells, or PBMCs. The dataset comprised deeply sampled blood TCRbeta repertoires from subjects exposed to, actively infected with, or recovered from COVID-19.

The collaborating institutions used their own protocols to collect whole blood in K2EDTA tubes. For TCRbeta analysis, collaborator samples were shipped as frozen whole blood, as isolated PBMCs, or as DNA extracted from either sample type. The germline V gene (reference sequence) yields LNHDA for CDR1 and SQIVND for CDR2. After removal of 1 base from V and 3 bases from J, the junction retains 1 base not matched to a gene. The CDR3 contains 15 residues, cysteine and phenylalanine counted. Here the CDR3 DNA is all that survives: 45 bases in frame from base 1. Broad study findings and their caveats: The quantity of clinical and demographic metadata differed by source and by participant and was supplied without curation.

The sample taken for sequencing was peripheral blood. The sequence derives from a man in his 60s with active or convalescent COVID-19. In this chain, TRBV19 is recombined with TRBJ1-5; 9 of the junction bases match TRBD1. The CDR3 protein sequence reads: CASSIGDRANQPQHF. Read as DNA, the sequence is TGTGCCAGTAGTATAGGGGACAGGGCCAATCAGCCCCAGCATTTT.